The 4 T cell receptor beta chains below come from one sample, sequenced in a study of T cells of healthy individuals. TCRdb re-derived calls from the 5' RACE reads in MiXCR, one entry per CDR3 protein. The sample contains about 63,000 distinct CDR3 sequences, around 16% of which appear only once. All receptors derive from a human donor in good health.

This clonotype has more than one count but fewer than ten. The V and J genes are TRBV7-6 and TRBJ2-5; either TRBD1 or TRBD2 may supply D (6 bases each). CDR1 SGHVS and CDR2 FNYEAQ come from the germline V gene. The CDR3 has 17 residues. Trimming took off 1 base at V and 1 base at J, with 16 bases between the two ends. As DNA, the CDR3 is TGTGCCAGCAGCTTAGGAGGGGCCCGGGGGCTCCAAGAGACCCAGTACTTC. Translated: CASSLGGARGLQETQYF.

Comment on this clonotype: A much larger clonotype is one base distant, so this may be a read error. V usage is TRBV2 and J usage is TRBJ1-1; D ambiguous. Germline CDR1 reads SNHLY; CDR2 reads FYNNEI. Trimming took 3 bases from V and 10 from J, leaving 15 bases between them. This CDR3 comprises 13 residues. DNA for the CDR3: TGTGCCAGCAGTGACGGCAGGTGGCAGGTAGCTTTCTTT. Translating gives CASSDGRWQVAFF. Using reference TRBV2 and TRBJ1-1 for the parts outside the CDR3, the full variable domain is EPEVTQTPSHQVTQMGQEVILRCVPISNHLYFYWYRQILGQKVEFLVSFYNNEISEKSEIFDDQFSVERPDGSNFTLKIRSTKLEDSAMYFCASSDGRWQVAFFGQGTRLTVV.

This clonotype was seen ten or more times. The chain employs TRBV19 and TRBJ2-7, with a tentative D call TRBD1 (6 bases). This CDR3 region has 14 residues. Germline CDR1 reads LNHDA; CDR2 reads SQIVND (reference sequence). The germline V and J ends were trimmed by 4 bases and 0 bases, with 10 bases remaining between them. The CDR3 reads CASSSTGSSYEQYF. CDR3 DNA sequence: TGTGCCAGTAGTAGTACAGGGAGCTCCTACGAGCAGTACTTC.

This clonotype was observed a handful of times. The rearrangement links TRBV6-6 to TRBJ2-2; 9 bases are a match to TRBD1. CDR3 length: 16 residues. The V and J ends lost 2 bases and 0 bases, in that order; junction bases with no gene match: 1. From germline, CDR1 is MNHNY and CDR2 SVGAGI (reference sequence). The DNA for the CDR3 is TGTGCCAGCAGTTACGGACAGGGGACGAACACCGGGGAGCTGTTTTTT. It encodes CASSYGQGTNTGELFF.